This paragraph reports one TCR beta chain. This sample was included in a study of blood T cell repertoires in COVID-19. Turning to the study itself: There were acute and convalescent COVID-19 samples, and they came from the United States, Italy and Spain.

Under the authors' procedure: Amplification with reference gene primers provided the estimates of nucleated cell counts. Profiled with immunoSEQ multiplex PCR; TCRdb holds only in-frame clones, not every one. V, J and clone size are those of that table, while D and trimming were read from the DNA. Of about 250,000 clones in the sample, approximately 88% were seen once. The V and J ends lost 6 bases and 2 bases respectively, with 15 bases between them. This CDR3 is 15 amino acids long. Germline loops: CDR1 SGHKS, CDR2 YYEKEE (reference sequence). In Seattle, patients joined the study during active infection and were tracked longitudinally.

The chain employs TRBV5-5 and TRBJ1-5; no clear D. The sequenced material came from peripheral blood. The sequence came from a woman aged 30 to 39 with COVID-19, enrolled during active disease. CDR3 region: CASILRPGGNQPQHF. CDR3 sequence (DNA): TGTGCCAGCATTCTCAGACCGGGTGGCAATCAGCCCCAGCATTTT.